These 10 T cell receptor beta chains were sequenced from one sample in a study of beta chain features in type 1 diabetes. The authors reverse transcribed all of the isolated RNA, so sequencing captured expressed TCRB transcripts. Using immunoSEQ multiplex PCR, the repertoire was profiled, and TCRdb retains in-frame clones only, with some absent. The sample has some 150,000 clones; 40% to 55% are singletons. Sequenced input: Tregs from blood. Source of these receptors: a man between 18 and 35 years old in good health.

The genes are TRBV6-1 and TRBJ2-5, with 9 bases identical to TRBD2. The germline gives CDR1 MNHNS, CDR2 SASEGT. This CDR3 comprises 17 residues. The J segment lost 1 base and the V segment lost 2 bases, leaving 8 bases of the junction unmatched. CDR3 in amino acids: CASSESVSGRSQETQYF. CDR3 sequence (DNA): TGTGCCAGCAGTGAATCCGTTAGCGGGAGATCCCAAGAGACCCAGTACTTC.

The chain has TRBV7-2 and TRBJ2-2; D remains unclear. CDR3 length: 13 amino acids. The V and J ends lost 3 bases and 7 bases respectively, with 9 bases between them. Germline V CDR1 and CDR2: SGHTA, FQGNSA. As DNA, the CDR3 is TGTGCCAGCAGCTTGAGAGTGTACGGGGAGCTGTTTTTT. Amino acid sequence: CASSLRVYGELFF.

The V and J genes are TRBV9 and TRBJ1-1; the match to TRBD1 covers 8 bases. Looked up from germline, CDR1 is SGDLS and CDR2 is YYNGEE. This CDR3 is 16 amino acids long. V lost 4 bases, J lost 1 base, and 9 bases stayed unmatched. CDR3 protein: CASSSVPGGGNTEAFF. The DNA for the CDR3 is TGTGCCAGCAGCTCCGTCCCAGGGGGCGGGAACACTGAAGCTTTCTTT.

J is TRBJ2-1 and V is TRBV5-1; 9 positions match TRBD1. The germline V gene encodes CDR1 SGHRS and CDR2 YFSETQ. The ends lost 7 bases at V and 7 bases at J; junction bases unmatched: 15. This CDR3 region has 16 residues. CDR3 DNA sequence: TGCGCCAGCGCCAGTTGGGGGACAGGGTTGTCAAATGAGCAGTTCTTC. It translates to CASASWGTGLSNEQFF.

This chain uses TRBV28 with TRBJ2-7, with D tentatively TRBD2 (5 bases). Deletions cut 4 bases from V and 4 bases from J, with 8 bases between. This CDR3 comprises 12 residues. Germline-derived CDR1 and CDR2 are MDHEN and SYDVKM. The CDR3 loop reads CASSSPGYEQYF. Written as DNA, the CDR3 is TGTGCCAGCAGTTCCCCGGGGTACGAGCAGTACTTC.

This chain joins TRBV29-1 and TRBJ1-1, with 7 bases that match TRBD1. The CDR3 runs 14 residues. Germline assignment: CDR1 SQVTM and CDR2 ANQGSEA. V was pared by 6 bases and J by 0 bases, with 7 bases of the junction left unmatched. The CDR3 here is CSVGRGPLNTEAFF. Written as DNA, the CDR3 is TGCAGCGTGGGAAGGGGGCCACTGAACACTGAAGCTTTCTTT. Filled out from reference TRBV29-1 and TRBJ1-1, the complete variable domain reads SAVISQKPSRDICQRGTSLTIQCQVDSQVTMMFWYRQQPGQSLTLIATANQGSEATYESGFVIDKFPISRPNLTFSTLTVSNMSPEDSSIYLCSVGRGPLNTEAFFGQGTRLTVV.

This chain links TRBV19 with TRBJ1-2; 9 nucleotides agree with TRBD1. The junction had 3 bases not matched to a gene; V was cut back by 3 bases and J by 4 bases. Per germline, CDR1 LNHDA and CDR2 SQIVND (reference sequence). CDR3 size: 14 residues. In nucleotides, the CDR3 is TGTGCCAGTAGTATGGACAGGGGCACCTATGGCTACACCTTC. Its protein product is CASSMDRGTYGYTF.

The rearrangement uses TRBV4-3 and TRBJ2-1; 12 bases fit TRBD2. V was pared by 0 bases and J by 8 bases, with 5 bases of the junction left unmatched. Per the germline V gene, CDR1 is LGHNA and CDR2 is YSLEER. CDR3 length: 16 amino acids. The CDR3 DNA reads TGCGCCAGCAGCCAAGATCGGGCTAGCGGGAGGGATGAGCAGTTCTTC. Translation: CASSQDRASGRDEQFF.

The rearrangement links TRBV19 to TRBJ1-5, with D perhaps TRBD1 (6 bases). The CDR3 is 17 amino acids. Germline values: CDR1 LNHDA, CDR2 SQIVND (reference sequence). V lost 1 base and J 1 base, leaving 14 bases between the germline ends. The CDR3 here is CASSIVFGGLSNQPQHF. The CDR3 DNA sequence: TGTGCCAGTAGTATAGTTTTCGGGGGGCTCAGCAATCAGCCCCAGCATTTT.

The chain couples TRBV6-1 to TRBJ1-1; no clear D gene. There are 14 residues in the CDR3. Trimming removed 7 bases from V and 3 bases from J, with 15 bases in between. Germline values: CDR1 MNHNS, CDR2 SASEGT. The CDR3 DNA follows: TGTGCCAGCACCGCAGCCCGGAGTTACACTGAAGCTTTCTTT. Translated, it gives CASTAARSYTEAFF.